This T cell receptor (beta chain) was observed in a study of shared clonotypes between healthy human individuals. Study in general: The plates for each donor numbered three CD4 naive, three CD4 memory, two CD8 naive and one CD8 memory.

Broader study findings: Against clonotypes common to all four donors, non-shared ones had lower generation probabilities. Some naive CD4 clonotypes, 4.5% to 5.5%, turned up in common across four donors.

Concerning this clone itself: Its antigen remains unidentified. Mismatch with germline at one junction end may stem from a read error.

Only in-frame clones appear in the TCRdb table, and some are missing; sequencing was by immunoSEQ multiplex PCR. The table lists around 200,000 clones, 85% to 95% of them singletons. The germline V gene has CDR1 ENHRY and CDR2 SYGVKD. The CDR3 has 11 residues. Everyone who donated was a Caucasian adult who lived in Nashville, Tennessee. This TCR came from a woman aged 25-40 years in good health. The gene calls are TRBV10-3 and TRBJ2-7; D uncertain. Sequencing was done on a sample of naive CD4+ T cells sorted from blood. Subset in this sample: CD45RA+ positively selected. CDR3 in DNA: TGTGCCATCAGTGAGTCAGGAACAAAGGACTTC. It specifies CAISESGTKDF.